This T cell receptor (beta chain) was recorded in a study of CD8 T cells in Susac syndrome. CD8+ and CD4+ T cells from blood underwent TCR beta sequencing. The multiple sclerosis control group consisted of treatment-naive patients whose relapsing-remitting disease, which was either stable or active, fulfilled revised McDonald criteria. Through negative isolation, CD4+ and CD8+ T cells were obtained, while TEMRA cells were enriched using FACS. The germline gives CDR1 MGHRA, CDR2 YSYEKL. CDR3 length: 16 residues. Trimming removed 4 bases from V and 0 bases from J, with 16 bases in between. RNA amounts of roughly 0.5 to 1 ug underwent reverse transcription with random hexamers. TCRdb recomputed calls from the immunoSEQ multiplex PCR reads with MiXCR, one row per CDR3 protein. The sample shows about 130,000 distinct CDR3 sequences, 65% to 90% of them seen only once.

The sequenced sample was CD8+ T cells from PBMCs. The chain is built from TRBV4-1 and TRBJ2-7, with D uncertain. This TCR was sampled from a human donor with multiple sclerosis. For the CDR3, the DNA is TGCGCCAGCAGCCGCCTGGACGGTATAAGCTCCTACGAGCAGTACTTC. Translating gives CASSRLDGISSYEQYF.